A single sample is the source of the 28 T cell receptor beta chains below, sequenced in a study of blood T cell repertoires in COVID-19. Clones were read by immunoSEQ multiplex PCR, and TCRdb kept only the in-frame ones, dropping some. The sample gives some 130,000 clones, around nine tenths of which show up once; roughly 18% is in the top ten. Material: peripheral blood. These TCRs come from a man aged 45-65 years with active or convalescent COVID-19.

Concerning this clone itself: The same CDR3 is also encoded by other DNA sequences in this sample. The chain couples TRBV5-6 to TRBJ2-1; 9 bases line up with TRBD2. Losses at the gene ends were 2 bases for V and 5 bases for J; bases not matched to a gene: 5. CDR3 size: 15 residues. Germline-derived CDR1 and CDR2 are SGHDT and YYEEEE. The CDR3 nucleotides read TGTGCCAGCAGCTTACCAGGACTAGCGCACAATGAGCAGTTCTTC. It encodes CASSLPGLAHNEQFF.

V usage is TRBV5-7 and J usage is TRBJ1-1; D might be TRBD1 (5 bases). TRBV5-7 is treated as an ORF (open reading frame) with a function not yet certain. The CDR3 runs to 15 residues. Trimming pared 0 bases from V and 5 bases from J, leaving 14 bases between. The CDR3 loop reads CASSLDRRGGTEAFF. The CDR3 nucleotides are TGTGCCAGCAGCTTGGATCGTAGGGGCGGTACTGAAGCTTTCTTT.

The chain carries TRBV6-5 and TRBJ2-7; TRBD2 aligns across 9 bases. This CDR3 comprises 14 residues. Germline CDR1 is MNHEY and CDR2 is SVGAGI. J was trimmed by 5 bases and V by 6 bases; bases with no gene match: 8. CDR3 protein: CASSLAGDQDEQYF. The CDR3 nucleotides read TGTGCCAGCAGCTTAGCGGGAGATCAAGACGAGCAGTACTTC.

This sequence joins TRBV9 and TRBJ1-1; 8 nucleotides align to TRBD1. The CDR3 has 12 residues. J lost 9 bases, V lost 3 bases, and 4 bases had no gene match. Germline V lookup: CDR1 SGDLS, CDR2 YYNGEE. The CDR3 here is CASSARQGKAFF. The CDR3 DNA reads as TGTGCCAGCAGCGCCCGACAGGGGAAAGCTTTCTTT.

Only a few counts were recorded for this clone. The rearrangement uses TRBV3-1 (or the pseudogene TRBV3-2) and TRBJ2-1; no firm D call. V was cut by 1 base and J by 10 bases, with 8 bases left in between. The length of the CDR3 is 12 residues. Germline V lookup: CDR1 LGHDT, CDR2 YNNKEL (reference sequence). The chain's CDR3 is CASSQAWSEQFF. The CDR3 DNA sequence: TGTGCCAGCAGCCAAGCTTGGAGCGAGCAGTTCTTC.

The chain joins TRBV10-3 to TRBJ2-1; 8 nucleotides align to TRBD1. Germline-derived CDR1 and CDR2 are ENHRY and SYGVKD. Trimming removed 6 bases from V and 7 bases from J; junction bases left unmatched: 14. The CDR3 extends over 16 amino acids. As DNA, the CDR3 is TGTGCCATCAGACGATCCCGGGACAGGTCTTTTAATGAGCAGTTCTTC. It translates to CAIRRSRDRSFNEQFF.

Written as DNA, the CDR3 is TGCGCCAGCAGTCATTCGCAGGTAGGCACAGATACGCAGTATTTT. Its translation: CASSHSQVGTDTQYF. The rearrangement uses TRBV23-1 and TRBJ2-3; the D is unclear. Being an ORF, TRBV23-1 has a function that is uncertain. The CDR3 covers 15 residues. V gave up 3 bases and J gave up 1 base, with 11 bases separating them.

This sequence joins TRBV4-1 and TRBJ2-5; D gene ambiguous. The germline gives CDR1 MGHRA, CDR2 YSYEKL. The CDR3 runs 14 residues. Trimming cost V 0 bases and J 4 bases, with 9 bases left between them. The DNA of the CDR3 is TGCGCCAGCAGCCAAGATTTTGGCACAGAGACCCAGTACTTC. Translated, it gives CASSQDFGTETQYF.

The V gene is TRBV30, the J gene TRBJ1-2; TRBD1 aligns across 8 bases. The CDR3 is 14 amino acids. Germline trimming cut 2 bases from V and 8 bases from J; bases unmatched to any gene: 10. Germline-derived CDR1 and CDR2 are GTSNPN and SVGIG (reference sequence). The CDR3 spells CAWSTPGGFWGYTF. Written as DNA, the CDR3 is TGTGCCTGGAGTACGCCAGGGGGCTTTTGGGGCTACACCTTC.

This clone was seen only once. J is TRBJ1-1 and V is TRBV28; perhaps TRBD1 as D (6 bases). The CDR3 has 16 residues. Trimming shortened V by 4 bases and J by 4 bases, and 19 bases separated the two germline ends. CDR1 and CDR2 from the germline V gene are MDHEN and SYDVKM. The CDR3 reads CASSSTGPTGPTEAFF. Written as DNA, the CDR3 is TGTGCCAGCAGTTCCACCGGACCCACAGGGCCCACTGAAGCTTTCTTT.

This chain joins TRBV5-4 and TRBJ2-7; TRBD1 matches 9 bases. Looked up from germline, CDR1 is SGHNT and CDR2 is YYREEE (reference sequence). There are 15 residues in the CDR3. The ends lost 4 bases at V and 4 bases at J; junction bases unmatched: 9. CDR3 residues: CASSPGGTGRYEQYF. The CDR3 coding sequence is TGTGCCAGCAGCCCCGGAGGGACAGGGCGGTACGAGCAGTACTTC. Full variable domain (rest looked up from reference TRBV5-4 and TRBJ2-7): ETGVTQSPTHLIKTRGQQVTLRCSSQSGHNTVSWYQQALGQGPQFIFQYYREEENGRGNFPPRFSGLQFPNYSSELNVNALELDDSALYLCASSPGGTGRYEQYFGPGTRLTVT.

This rearrangement joins TRBV5-1 to TRBJ2-7; TRBD1 agrees at 11 bases. This CDR3 contains 14 residues. CDR1 and CDR2 from the germline V gene are SGHRS and YFSETQ. V lost 3 bases and J lost 6; bases outside the gene matches: 5. The CDR3 sequence is CASSSDRGLREQYF. In DNA form, the CDR3 reads TGCGCCAGCAGCTCGGACAGGGGGCTGCGCGAGCAGTACTTC.

The chain has TRBV11-2 and TRBJ1-3, with 9 bases fitting TRBD1. V lost 4 bases and J lost 3; bases outside the gene matches: 7. The germline gives CDR1 SGHAT, CDR2 FQNNGV. The CDR3 runs to 16 residues. The CDR3 spells CASSSGTGNLGNTIYF. CDR3 nucleotide sequence: TGTGCCAGCAGCTCCGGGACAGGGAACCTTGGAAACACCATATATTTT.

This clone was seen more than once but under ten times. The gene calls are TRBV19 and TRBJ2-7; D gene uncertain. The V end lost 3 bases, the J end lost 2 bases, and 11 bases lay between the germline ends. Germline V gives CDR1 LNHDA, CDR2 SQIVND (reference sequence). This CDR3 is 14 amino acids long. The CDR3 DNA follows: TGTGCCAGTAGTATTAAGAACGGTCCCTACGAGCAGTACTTC. Translating it yields CASSIKNGPYEQYF.

This chain uses TRBV12-5 with TRBJ1-1; D gene unclear. With 3 bases removed from V and 0 bases from J, the gap between germline ends came to 5 bases. This CDR3 contains 13 residues. Germline V gene sequence: CDR1 LGHNT, CDR2 FRNRAP. The CDR3, as DNA: TGTGCTAGTGGTTTTGGAGTGAACACTGAAGCTTTCTTT. It specifies CASGFGVNTEAFF.

The rearrangement joins TRBV9 to TRBJ1-5, with D unclear. V was cut by 7 bases and J by 0 bases, with 11 bases left in between. The CDR3 sequence is 14 residues long. Looked up from germline, CDR1 is SGDLS and CDR2 is YYNGEE. The DNA of the CDR3 is TGTGCCAGCCCCCCAGATTATAGCAATCAGCCCCAGCATTTT. This sequence encodes CASPPDYSNQPQHF.

The sample holds a few counts of this clone. This chain connects TRBV11-2 to TRBJ2-7; maybe TRBD1 (6 bases). The CDR3 spans 15 residues. V gave up 5 bases and J gave up 1 base, with 15 bases separating them. Germline V lookup: CDR1 SGHAT, CDR2 FQNNGV. CDR3 nucleotides: TGTGCCAGCAGCCACACCTACAGGGAATCCTACGAGCAGTACTTC. It yields the protein CASSHTYRESYEQYF.

The rearrangement uses TRBV6-5 and TRBJ2-7, with D possibly being TRBD2 (6 bases). The CDR3 is made up of 16 amino acids. Trimming took off 0 bases at V and 3 bases at J, with 15 bases between the two ends. Germline V gene sequence: CDR1 MNHEY, CDR2 SVGAGI. CDR3 sequence: CASSYSRSGSYYEQYF. As DNA, the CDR3 is TGTGCCAGCAGTTACTCGCGTAGCGGCAGCTACTACGAGCAGTACTTC.

The chain has TRBV24-1 and TRBJ2-3, with a weak D call TRBD1 (5 bases). Germline CDR1 and CDR2: KGHDR and SFDVKD. V gave up 4 bases and J gave up 7 bases, with 11 bases separating them. This CDR3 comprises 13 residues. The CDR3 region has the DNA TGTGCCACCAGTGACTCCCCAGGGTATACGCAGTATTTT. It translates to CATSDSPGYTQYF.

The rearrangement links TRBV4-1 to TRBJ1-2; 7 bases line up with TRBD1. The CDR3 covers 14 residues. The germline gives CDR1 MGHRA, CDR2 YSYEKL. V lost 4 bases, J lost 0 bases, and 2 bases stayed unmatched. The CDR3 reads CASSLTGSNYGYTF. The DNA of the CDR3 is TGCGCCAGCAGCCTGACAGGGTCTAACTATGGCTACACCTTC.

The V gene is TRBV28, the J gene TRBJ1-5, with TRBD1 as a possible D gene (5 bases). Trimming took 10 bases from V and 4 from J, leaving 11 bases between them. This CDR3 comprises 12 residues. Germline lookup yields CDR1 MDHEN and CDR2 SYDVKM. In nucleotides, the CDR3 is TGTGCCACCCATCCAGGGAATCAGCCCCAGCATTTT. Protein: CATHPGNQPQHF.

V gene TRBV9 combines with J gene TRBJ2-6, with 9 positions matching TRBD1. The CDR3 length is 17 residues. V was clipped by 3 bases and J by 0 bases; unmatched bases: 4. Germline V gives CDR1 SGDLS, CDR2 YYNGEE. The CDR3 DNA follows: TGTGCCAGCAGCGAACCGGGACAGGGCTCTGGGGCCAACGTCCTGACTTTC. Residues: CASSEPGQGSGANVLTF.

The chain links TRBV18 to TRBJ2-7; unclear D gene. This CDR3 has 13 residues. Between the trimmed V and J ends, which lost 6 bases and 4 bases, there was a span of 13 bases. Per germline, CDR1 KGHSH and CDR2 LQKENI. CDR3 residues: CASSPGRAYEQYF. In DNA, the CDR3 is TGTGCCAGCTCTCCAGGTAGAGCGTACGAGCAGTACTTC.

The CDR3, as DNA: TGTGCCACCAGTGATTTTCCGGGGGGCGGCTTCAATGAGCAGTTCTTC. Protein sequence: CATSDFPGGGFNEQFF. This chain links TRBV24-1 with TRBJ2-1; D might be TRBD2 (7 bases). Trimming shortened V by 1 base and J by 6 bases, and 15 bases separated the two germline ends. This CDR3 has 16 amino acids. Germline CDR1 reads KGHDR; CDR2 reads SFDVKD.

The V and J genes are TRBV7-9 and TRBJ1-1; no clear D. The CDR3 sequence is 13 residues long. Germline values: CDR1 SEHNR, CDR2 FQNEAQ (reference sequence). V dropped 5 bases and J dropped 4 bases, with 11 bases sitting between them. The CDR3 loop reads CASSSLGATEAFF. In DNA, the CDR3 is TGTGCCAGCAGCAGCTTAGGAGCCACTGAAGCTTTCTTT.

V and J are TRBV12-5 and TRBJ1-2; 8 bases are shared with TRBD1. Germline loops: CDR1 LGHNT, CDR2 FRNRAP. The CDR3 consists of 13 residues. V lost 5 bases, J lost 11 bases, and 10 bases stayed unmatched. CDR3 residues: CASGLGQGVEYTF. Here the CDR3 DNA reads TGTGCTAGTGGTCTTGGACAGGGCGTCGAATACACCTTC. Combining the CDR3 with reference TRBV12-5 and TRBJ1-2 gives the whole variable domain DARVTQTPRHKVTEMGQEVTMRCQPILGHNTVFWYRQTMMQGLELLAYFRNRAPLDDSGMPKDRFSAEMPDATLATLKIQPSEPRDSAVYFCASGLGQGVEYTFGSGTRLTVV.

The CDR3 reads CASGSQGARSSGANVLTF. The CDR3 DNA follows: TGTGCCAGCGGGTCACAGGGGGCCCGAAGCTCTGGGGCCAACGTCCTGACTTTC. The gene calls are TRBV5-4 and TRBJ2-6, with 9 positions matching TRBD1. From germline, CDR1 is SGHNT and CDR2 YYREEE (reference sequence). The V segment lost 7 bases and the J segment 0 bases; nucleotides outside the gene matches: 11. This CDR3 region has 18 residues.

The chain recombines TRBV9 with TRBJ1-1; the D gene is possibly TRBD1 (6 bases). The CDR3 totals 16 residues. CDR1 SGDLS and CDR2 YYNGEE come from the germline V gene. V was clipped by 0 bases and J by 0 bases, with 12 bases between them. CDR3 coding DNA: TGTGCCAGCAGCGTAGGGCCCGACAGGCTGAACACTGAAGCTTTCTTT. Protein product: CASSVGPDRLNTEAFF.